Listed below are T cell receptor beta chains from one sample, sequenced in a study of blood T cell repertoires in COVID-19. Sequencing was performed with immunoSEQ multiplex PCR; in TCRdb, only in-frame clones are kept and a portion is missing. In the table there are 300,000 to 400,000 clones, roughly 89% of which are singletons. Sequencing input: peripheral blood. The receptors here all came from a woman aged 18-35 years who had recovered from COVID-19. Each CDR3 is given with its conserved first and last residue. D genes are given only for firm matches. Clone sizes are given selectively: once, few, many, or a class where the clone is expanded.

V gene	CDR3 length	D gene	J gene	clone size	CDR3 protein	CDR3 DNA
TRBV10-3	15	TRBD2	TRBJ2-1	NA	CAISESSGRINEQFF	TGTGCCATCAGTGAGTCTAGCGGGAGGATCAATGAGCAGTTCTTC
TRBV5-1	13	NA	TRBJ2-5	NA	CASSPVSGETQYF	TGCGCCAGCAGCCCCGTGTCGGGAGAGACCCAGTACTTC
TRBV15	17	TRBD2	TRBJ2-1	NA	CATSRDRGGYSYNEQFF	TGTGCCACCAGCAGAGATCGCGGGGGGTACTCCTACAATGAGCAGTTCTTC
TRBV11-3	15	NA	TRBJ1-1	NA	CASSFEDSLNTEAFF	TGTGCCAGCAGCTTTGAGGACAGCTTGAACACTGAAGCTTTCTTT
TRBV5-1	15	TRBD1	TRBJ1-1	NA	CASSQRTGVLTEAFF	TGCGCCAGCAGCCAGCGGACAGGGGTGCTTACTGAAGCTTTCTTT
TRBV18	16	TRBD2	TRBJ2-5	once	CASSPGLAGVGETQYF	TGTGCCAGCTCACCCGGACTAGCGGGAGTGGGGGAGACCCAGTACTTC
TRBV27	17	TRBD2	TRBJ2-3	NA	CASSSSWSPSGSDTQYF	TGTGCCAGCAGTTCGTCTTGGTCGCCTAGCGGATCAGATACGCAGTATTTT
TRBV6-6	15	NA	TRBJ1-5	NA	CASSYSVTASQPQHF	TGTGCCAGCAGTTACTCGGTCACAGCAAGTCAGCCCCAGCATTTT
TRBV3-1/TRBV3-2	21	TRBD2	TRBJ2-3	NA	CASSQEPGTSGRVGSTDTQYF	TGTGCCAGCAGCCAAGAACCCGGGACTAGCGGGAGGGTTGGTAGCACAGATACGCAGTATTTT
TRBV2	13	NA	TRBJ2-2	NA	CASSPPVTGELFF	TGTGCCAGCAGCCCCCCCGTAACCGGGGAGCTGTTTTTT
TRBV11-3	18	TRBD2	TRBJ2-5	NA	CASSSIKDPREGGETQYF	TGTGCCAGCAGCTCCATTAAGGACCCCCGGGAGGGTGGAGAGACCCAGTACTTC
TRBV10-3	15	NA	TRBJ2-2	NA	CAISEDRLNTGELFF	TGTGCCATCAGTGAAGATCGACTGAACACCGGGGAGCTGTTTTTT
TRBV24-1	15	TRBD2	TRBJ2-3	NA	CATSDPASGTDTQYF	TGTGCCACCAGTGATCCAGCTAGCGGGACAGATACGCAGTATTTT
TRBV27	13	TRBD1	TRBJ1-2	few	CASSPDRGTGYTF	TGTGCCAGCAGTCCGGACAGGGGGACTGGCTACACCTTC
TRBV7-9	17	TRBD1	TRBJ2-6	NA	CASSLGQGPSGANVLTF	TGTGCCAGCAGCTTGGGACAGGGCCCTTCTGGGGCCAACGTCCTGACTTTC
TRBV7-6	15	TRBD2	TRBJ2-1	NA	CASSLQREAYNEQFF	TGTGCCAGCAGCCTTCAGCGGGAGGCTTACAATGAGCAGTTCTTC
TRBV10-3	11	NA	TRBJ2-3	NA	CAISAADTQYF	TGTGCCATCAGTGCCGCAGATACGCAGTATTTT
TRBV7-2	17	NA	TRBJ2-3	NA	CASSLLRGRGWTDTQYF	TGTGCCAGCAGCTTATTGCGGGGGAGGGGGTGGACAGATACGCAGTATTTT
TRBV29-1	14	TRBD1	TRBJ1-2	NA	CSVEEPGQGYRYTF	TGCAGCGTTGAGGAACCGGGACAGGGGTATCGCTACACCTTC
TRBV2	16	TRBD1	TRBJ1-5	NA	CASRTGRQGVGQPQHF	TGTGCCAGCAGGACCGGTAGACAGGGTGTTGGACAGCCCCAGCATTTT
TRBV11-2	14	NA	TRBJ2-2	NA	CASSFQRYTGELFF	TGTGCCAGCAGCTTCCAGCGATACACCGGGGAGCTGTTTTTT
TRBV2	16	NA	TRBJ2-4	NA	CASSRPGKLAKNIQYF	TGTGCCAGCAGTCGCCCCGGGAAATTAGCCAAAAACATTCAGTACTTC
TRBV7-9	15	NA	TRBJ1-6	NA	CASSLRRSEASPLHF	TGTGCCAGCAGCTTACGCCGGTCTGAAGCTTCACCCCTCCACTTT
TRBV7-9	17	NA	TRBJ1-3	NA	CASSPLIRLTFGNTIYF	TGTGCCAGCAGCCCTTTGATTAGACTTACTTTTGGAAACACCATATATTTT
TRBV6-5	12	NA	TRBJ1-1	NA	CASRTRPGGAFF	TGTGCCAGCAGGACCCGTCCCGGGGGGGCTTTCTTT
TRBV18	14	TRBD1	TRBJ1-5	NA	CASSQDRGRQPQHF	TGTGCCAGCTCACAGGACAGGGGGCGACAGCCCCAGCATTTT
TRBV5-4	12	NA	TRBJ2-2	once	CASSLGPGELFF	TGTGCCAGCAGCTTGGGGCCCGGGGAGCTGTTTTTT
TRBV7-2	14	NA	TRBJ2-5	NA	CASSRPQGQETQYF	TGTGCCAGCAGCCGCCCCCAGGGACAAGAGACCCAGTACTTC
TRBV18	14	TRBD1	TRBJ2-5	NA	CASSDRGSKETQYF	TGTGCCAGCTCGGACAGGGGATCGAAGGAGACCCAGTACTTC
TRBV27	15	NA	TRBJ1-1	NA	CASSILGRLNTEAFF	TGTGCCAGCAGTATCTTGGGGCGGTTGAACACTGAAGCTTTCTTT